These 3 T cell receptor beta chains originate from one sample sequenced in a study of cytomegalovirus exposure and HLA in healthy donors. Assay: immunoSEQ multiplex PCR; the TCRdb copy retains only in-frame clones and omits some. The profile covers 100,000 to 150,000 clones, with around 94% appearing a single time and roughly 1.2% taken by the ten largest. The sequencing input was PBMCs. These receptors were taken from a woman between 18 and 29 years old in good health and CMV-seronegative.

This chain links TRBV15 with TRBJ2-7; 9 nucleotides line up with TRBD2. V gave up 8 bases and J gave up 6 bases; unmatched junction bases: 11. Germline lookup yields CDR1 LNHNV and CDR2 YYDKDF (reference sequence). This CDR3 comprises 14 residues. In nucleotides, the CDR3 is TGTGCCACCGCTCTTAGCGGGAGCCTCCCCGAGCAGTACTTC. Translation: CATALSGSLPEQYF.

A remark on this clone: No DNA is shown, since the ends of the CDR3 on it are uncertain; the CDR3 is the one TCRdb lists. V is TRBV28 and J is TRBJ2-1; the D segment call TRBD1 is taken from the table without a DNA check. From germline, CDR1 is MDHEN and CDR2 SYDVKM. The CDR3 is 15 amino acids in total, end residues counted. CDR3 protein: CASSSSPAGVNEQFF.

The V call is TRBV6-1, the J call TRBJ2-1, with D uncertain. Per the germline V gene, CDR1 is MNHNS and CDR2 is SASEGT. The CDR3 has 15 residues. Between the trimmed V and J ends, which lost 7 bases and 0 bases, there was a span of 13 bases. CDR3 in amino acids: CASTEPPSSYNEQFF. The CDR3 DNA sequence: TGTGCCAGCACGGAGCCCCCGAGCTCCTACAATGAGCAGTTCTTC.